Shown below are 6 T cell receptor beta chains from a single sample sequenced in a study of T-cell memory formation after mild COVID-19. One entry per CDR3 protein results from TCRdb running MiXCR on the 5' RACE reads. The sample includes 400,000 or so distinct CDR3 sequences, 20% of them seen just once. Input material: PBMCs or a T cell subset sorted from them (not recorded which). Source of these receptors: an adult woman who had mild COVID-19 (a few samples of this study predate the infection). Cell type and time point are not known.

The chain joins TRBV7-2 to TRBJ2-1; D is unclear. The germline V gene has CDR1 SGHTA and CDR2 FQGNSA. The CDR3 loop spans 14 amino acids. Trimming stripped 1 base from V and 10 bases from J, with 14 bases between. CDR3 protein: CASSLGLAAGEQFF. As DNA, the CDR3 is TGTGCCAGCAGCTTAGGTCTGGCGGCTGGAGAGCAGTTCTTC. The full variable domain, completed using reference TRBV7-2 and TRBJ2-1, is GAGVSQSPSNKVTEKGKDVELRCDPISGHTALYWYRQSLGQGLEFLIYFQGNSAPDKSGLPSDRFSAERTGGSVSTLTIQRTQQEDSAVYLCASSLGLAAGEQFFGPGTRLTVL.

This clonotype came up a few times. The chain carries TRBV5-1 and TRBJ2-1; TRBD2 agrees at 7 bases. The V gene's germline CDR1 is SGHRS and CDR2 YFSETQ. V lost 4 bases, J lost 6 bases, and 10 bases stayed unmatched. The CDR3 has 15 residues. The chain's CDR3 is CASSPERGQANEQFF. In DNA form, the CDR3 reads TGCGCCAGCAGCCCCGAGCGGGGTCAGGCCAATGAGCAGTTCTTC.

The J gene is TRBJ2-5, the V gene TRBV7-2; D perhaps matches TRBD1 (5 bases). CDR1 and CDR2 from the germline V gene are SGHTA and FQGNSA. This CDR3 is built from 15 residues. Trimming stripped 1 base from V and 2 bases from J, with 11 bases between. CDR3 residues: CASSLVDIMQETQYF. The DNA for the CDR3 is TGTGCCAGCAGCTTAGTGGACATAATGCAAGAGACCCAGTACTTC.

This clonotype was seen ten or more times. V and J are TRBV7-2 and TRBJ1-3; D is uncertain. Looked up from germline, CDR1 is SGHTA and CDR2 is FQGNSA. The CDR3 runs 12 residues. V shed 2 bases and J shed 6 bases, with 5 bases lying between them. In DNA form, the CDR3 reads TGTGCCAGCAGCTTATCGCCAAACACCATATATTTT. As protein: CASSLSPNTIYF.

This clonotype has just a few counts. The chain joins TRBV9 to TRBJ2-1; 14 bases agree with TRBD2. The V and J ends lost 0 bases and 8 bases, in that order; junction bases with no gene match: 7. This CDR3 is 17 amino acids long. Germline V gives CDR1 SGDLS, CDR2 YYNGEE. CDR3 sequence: CASSVGGTSGRGHEQFF. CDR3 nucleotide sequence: TGTGCCAGCAGCGTAGGTGGGACTAGCGGGAGAGGCCATGAGCAGTTCTTC.

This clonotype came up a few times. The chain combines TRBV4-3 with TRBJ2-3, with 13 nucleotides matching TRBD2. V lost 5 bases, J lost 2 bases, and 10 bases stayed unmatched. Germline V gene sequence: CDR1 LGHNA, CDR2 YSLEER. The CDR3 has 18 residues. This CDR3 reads CASSKAAGLAGYTDTQYF. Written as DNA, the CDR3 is TGCGCCAGCAGCAAAGCAGCGGGACTAGCGGGATACACAGATACGCAGTATTTT.